This T cell receptor (beta chain) was observed in a study of blood T cell repertoires in COVID-19. Produced via immunoSEQ multiplex PCR; TCRdb's table is partial and in-frame only. The table shows 300,000 to 400,000 clones, with 88% occurring only once. The CDR3 contains 14 residues. Trimming took off 0 bases at V and 4 bases at J, with 8 bases between the two ends. Germline V gene lookup returns CDR1 SGDLS and CDR2 YYNGEE. This sequence joins TRBV9 and TRBJ2-1; a possible D gene is TRBD1 (6 bases). This clonotype was obtained from a woman aged 18-29 years who had recovered from COVID-19. Sequenced: PBMCs or T cells enriched from blood (not recorded which). The DNA for the CDR3 is TGTGCCAGCAGCGTAGGAGGGGGTTACAATGAGCAGTTCTTC. Translation gives CASSVGGGYNEQFF. The full variable domain, completed using reference TRBV9 and TRBJ2-1, is DSGVTQTPKHLITATGQRVTLRCSPRSGDLSVYWYQQSLDQGLQFLIQYYNGEERAKGNILERFSAQQFPDLHSELNLSSLELGDSALYFCASSVGGGYNEQFFGPGTRLTVL.